The 24 T cell receptor beta chains below all came from one sample that was sequenced in a study of blood T cell repertoires in COVID-19. The method was immunoSEQ multiplex PCR; TCRdb's version includes in-frame clones alone and lacks a portion of them. The sample has roughly 120,000 clones; more than 70% are singletons. Sequencing was carried out using peripheral blood. All receptors derive from a woman of 80 years or more with COVID-19, enrolled during active disease.

This sequence joins TRBV9 and TRBJ1-1, with D hard to call. CDR3 size: 14 residues. Germline CDR1 reads SGDLS; CDR2 reads YYNGEE. V dropped 3 bases and J dropped 1 base, with 10 bases sitting between them. CDR3 sequence reads: CASSAGHRNTEAFF. In DNA form, the CDR3 reads TGTGCCAGCAGCGCAGGCCACCGGAACACTGAAGCTTTCTTT.

The V and J genes are TRBV4-1 and TRBJ2-3; 7 bases match TRBD1. V lost 3 bases, J lost 9 bases, and 12 bases stayed unmatched. This CDR3 has 15 amino acids. CDR1 is MGHRA, CDR2 YSYEKL, per germline. This chain's CDR3 is CASSQDVGGSGTQYF. The CDR3, as DNA: TGCGCCAGCAGCCAGGATGTAGGGGGCTCTGGCACGCAGTATTTT.

The chain joins TRBV28 to TRBJ1-2; no definite D call. The V and J ends lost 3 bases and 1 base respectively, with 9 bases between them. Germline V gene sequence: CDR1 MDHEN, CDR2 SYDVKM. This CDR3 comprises 14 residues. The CDR3 reads CASSLTHVNYGYTF. The CDR3 nucleotides are TGTGCCAGCAGTTTGACACACGTTAACTATGGCTACACCTTC.

This clone was seen a single time. In DNA form, the CDR3 reads TGTGCCAGCAGTCGTTACAGGGCCCAAGAGACCCAGTACTTC. This translates into CASSRYRAQETQYF. J is TRBJ2-5 and V is TRBV28, with D maybe TRBD1 (6 bases). V lost 5 bases to trimming and J lost 1 base, with 11 bases between them. This CDR3 is 14 amino acids long. From germline, CDR1 is MDHEN and CDR2 SYDVKM.

The chain is built from TRBV19 and TRBJ1-5; tentatively, D is TRBD1 (5 bases). From germline, CDR1 is LNHDA and CDR2 SQIVND (reference sequence). V was shortened by 2 bases and J by 1 base, with 9 bases between the two germline ends. There are 15 residues in the CDR3. CDR3 coding DNA: TGTGCCAGTAGTATACAGGGAGGGAGCAATCAGCCCCAGCATTTT. Translating gives CASSIQGGSNQPQHF.

This clone was counted between two and nine times. The chain couples TRBV6-6 to TRBJ2-7; D gene ambiguous. The CDR3 contains 14 residues. Germline V lookup: CDR1 MNHNY, CDR2 SVGAGI (reference sequence). The V end was cut by 0 bases, the J end by 12 bases, with 18 bases between. The chain's CDR3 is CASSYSTLIKYRYF. The CDR3 DNA reads as TGTGCCAGCAGTTACTCCACTTTAATTAAGTATCGGTACTTC.

V and J are TRBV27 and TRBJ2-3; D might be TRBD2 (8 bases). CDR3 length equals 18 residues. Germline-derived CDR1 and CDR2 are MNHEY and SMNVEV (reference sequence). The germline V and J ends were trimmed by 5 bases and 2 bases, with 23 bases remaining between them. DNA for the CDR3: TGTGCCAGCAGTCAAGGGGGCGGGAGGCTCAAATACACAGATACGCAGTATTTT. Its protein is CASSQGGGRLKYTDTQYF.

The J gene is TRBJ2-7, the V gene TRBV19; weak D call: TRBD1 (5 bases). Trimming cost V 2 bases and J 4 bases, with 9 bases left between them. There are 13 residues in the CDR3. CDR1 is LNHDA, CDR2 SQIVND, per germline (reference sequence). The CDR3 sequence is CASSIRREYEQYF. For the CDR3, the DNA is TGTGCCAGTAGTATACGCAGGGAATACGAGCAGTACTTC.

The CDR3 bases are TGTGCCAGCAGCCAGGGACAGATAAGGAAGGAGACCCAGTACTTC. It translates to CASSQGQIRKETQYF. The chain couples TRBV14 to TRBJ2-5, with 7 bases identical to TRBD1. J was trimmed by 5 bases and V by 3 bases; bases with no gene match: 9. The germline V gene has CDR1 SGHDN and CDR2 FVKESK. The CDR3 has 15 residues.

This clone was detected once. The chain joins TRBV7-7 to TRBJ2-5, with D possibly TRBD2 on 5 matching bases. This CDR3 comprises 15 residues. Germline CDR1 is SSHAT and CDR2 is FNYEAQ (reference sequence). Trimming removed 0 bases at V and 4 bases at J, with 12 bases between. The CDR3 region has the DNA TGTGCCAGCAGCTTAGCGGGAGCGCCGGGAGAGACCCAGTACTTC. This gives the protein CASSLAGAPGETQYF. Full variable domain (missing parts from reference TRBV7-7 and TRBJ2-5): GAGVSQSPRYKVTKRGQDVTLRCDPISSHATLYWYQQALGQGPEFLTYFNYEAQPDKSGLPSDRFSAERPEGSISTLTIQRTEQRDSAMYRCASSLAGAPGETQYFGPGTRLLVL.

This sequence joins TRBV3-1 (or the pseudogene TRBV3-2) and TRBJ2-5; the match to TRBD2 covers 16 bases. CDR3 length equals 20 residues. Trimming cost V 1 base and J 5 bases; bases outside gene matches: 13. The germline gives CDR1 LGHDT, CDR2 YNNKEL (reference sequence). CDR3 DNA: TGTGCCAGCAGCCAAGCTGTTGGTGGGACTAGCGGGAGGGTCGGGGAGACCCAGTACTTC. This encodes CASSQAVGGTSGRVGETQYF.

The chain has TRBV7-2 and TRBJ2-5; tentatively, D is TRBD1 (6 bases). Trimming shortened V by 5 bases and J by 2 bases, and 12 bases separated the two germline ends. Germline assignment: CDR1 SGHTA and CDR2 FQGNSA. CDR3 length equals 14 residues. The CDR3: CASSRTGTQETQYF. The CDR3 DNA reads as TGTGCCAGCAGCCGTACCGGGACACAAGAGACCCAGTACTTC.

The J gene is TRBJ2-2, the V gene TRBV9; D not certain. This CDR3 spans 13 amino acids. V was cut by 0 bases and J by 5 bases, with 5 bases left in between. Germline V gene data show CDR1 as SGDLS and CDR2 as YYNGEE. The CDR3 sequence: CASSVVETGELFF. The CDR3 DNA follows: TGTGCCAGCAGCGTAGTCGAGACCGGGGAGCTGTTTTTT.

This chain connects TRBV11-3 to TRBJ2-1, with D perhaps TRBD1 (6 bases). The germline gives CDR1 SGHNT, CDR2 YENEEA. V was clipped by 5 bases and J by 8 bases, with 19 bases between them. The length of the CDR3 is 15 residues. CDR3 coding DNA: TGTGCCAGCAGCCAAACGGGACAAGGGTCCCATGAGCAGTTCTTC. Amino acids: CASSQTGQGSHEQFF.

In DNA form, the CDR3 reads TGTGCCAGCAGCTTAGGAAGACAGCTTGGAAACACCATATATTTT. Protein product: CASSLGRQLGNTIYF. The chain joins TRBV7-2 to TRBJ1-3, with TRBD1 as a possible D gene (5 bases). V was pared by 1 base and J by 3 bases, with 10 bases between. Per germline, CDR1 SGHTA and CDR2 FQGNSA. The CDR3 sequence is 15 residues long.

The chain recombines TRBV7-2 with TRBJ1-2, with 7 positions matching TRBD1. Germline CDR1 and CDR2: SGHTA and FQGNSA. With 1 base clipped from V and 8 bases from J, the junction kept 13 bases outside the gene matches. The CDR3 covers 16 residues. The CDR3 DNA reads TGTGCCAGCAGCTTAGAGGACAGGCGGAGTATAGTGGGCTACACCTTC. Encoded protein: CASSLEDRRSIVGYTF.

This clone was picked up a small number of times. V is TRBV20-1 and J is TRBJ1-1; D might be TRBD1 (5 bases). V lost 1 base to trimming and J lost 7 bases, with 7 bases between them. This CDR3 is 11 amino acids long. Germline V gene sequence: CDR1 DFQATT, CDR2 SNEGSKA (reference sequence). The CDR3 protein is CSARGTLEAFF. The CDR3 nucleotides read TGCAGTGCTAGAGGGACACTTGAAGCTTTCTTT.

This clone appeared a single time. J is TRBJ2-6 and V is TRBV4-3; tentative D call: TRBD2 (5 bases). This CDR3 is built from 16 residues. Looked up from germline, CDR1 is LGHNA and CDR2 is YSLEER. V was pared by 1 base and J by 0 bases, with 7 bases between. CDR3: CASSQGGISGANVLTF. The CDR3 DNA sequence: TGCGCCAGCAGCCAAGGAGGGATCTCTGGGGCCAACGTCCTGACTTTC.

The V and J genes are TRBV5-1 and TRBJ1-1, with D perhaps TRBD1 (5 bases). Between the trimmed V and J ends, which lost 3 bases and 2 bases, there was a span of 14 bases. Germline V CDR1 and CDR2: SGHRS, YFSETQ. This CDR3 spans 15 amino acids. The CDR3 loop reads CASSSTTATNTEAFF. In DNA, the CDR3 is TGCGCCAGCAGCTCGACGACAGCAACAAACACTGAAGCTTTCTTT.

This clone was observed a single time. The chain recombines TRBV12-5 with TRBJ1-1; 8 bases are a match to TRBD1. The germline gives CDR1 LGHNT, CDR2 FRNRAP. Trimming removed 4 bases from V and 0 bases from J; junction bases left unmatched: 4. This CDR3 is built from 15 residues. The CDR3 protein is CASGSGQGMNTEAFF. In DNA, the CDR3 is TGTGCTAGTGGTTCCGGACAGGGCATGAACACTGAAGCTTTCTTT.

The chain employs TRBV7-9 and TRBJ1-2, with TRBD1 identical over 9 bases. With 5 bases clipped from V and 5 bases from J, the junction kept 6 bases outside the gene matches. CDR3 size: 14 residues. Germline CDR1 and CDR2: SEHNR and FQNEAQ (reference sequence). CDR3 sequence reads: CASSPGTGWYGYTF. As DNA, the CDR3 is TGTGCCAGCAGCCCAGGGACAGGGTGGTATGGCTACACCTTC.

This sequence joins TRBV4-2 and TRBJ2-7, with D perhaps TRBD2 (6 bases). The ends were cut back, 0 bases at V and 3 bases at J, with 15 bases in the middle. The CDR3 is made up of 16 amino acids. In germline, CDR1 is LGHNA, CDR2 YNFKEQ. This chain's CDR3 is CASSQDSGGTSYEQYF. The DNA for the CDR3 is TGTGCCAGCAGCCAAGATTCAGGCGGGACCAGCTACGAGCAGTACTTC.

In this sample, this clone turned up a few times. The chain carries TRBV6-2 or TRBV6-3 and TRBJ2-2; D may be TRBD1 (5 bases). The CDR3 consists of 16 residues. Deletions cut 5 bases from V and 4 bases from J, with 17 bases between. Germline V lookup: CDR1 MNHEY, CDR2 SVGEGT. CDR3 amino acids: CASSAPSGHPTGELFF. CDR3 bases: TGTGCCAGCAGTGCGCCCTCTGGACATCCCACCGGGGAGCTGTTTTTT.

The chain combines TRBV14 with TRBJ2-7, with 7 bases identical to TRBD1. Losses at the gene ends were 3 bases for V and 3 bases for J; bases not matched to a gene: 5. Germline CDR1 reads SGHDN; CDR2 reads FVKESK. This CDR3 has 14 amino acids. CDR3 DNA: TGTGCCAGCAGCCAGGACCCAGGGGGCTACGAGCAGTACTTC. It yields the protein CASSQDPGGYEQYF.